This T cell receptor beta chain was sequenced for a study of cytomegalovirus exposure and HLA in healthy donors. The primer mix had 60 Vbeta and 13 Jbeta primers. The data were produced by immunoSEQ multiplex PCR, yet TCRdb's version contains in-frame clones alone and is incomplete. The sample holds about 98,000 clones, roughly 82% seen once. Germline CDR1 reads MNHEY; CDR2 reads SVGAGI. The ends were cut back, 6 bases at V and 6 bases at J, with 12 bases in the middle. This CDR3 has 12 residues. The origin of this receptor is a human donor in good health. The rearrangement uses TRBV6-5 and TRBJ2-7, with D perhaps TRBD2 (5 bases). Sequences were obtained from PBMCs. The CDR3 nucleotides are TGTGCCAGCAGACGGGGATCGGGCGAGCAGTACTTC. Protein sequence: CASRRGSGEQYF.